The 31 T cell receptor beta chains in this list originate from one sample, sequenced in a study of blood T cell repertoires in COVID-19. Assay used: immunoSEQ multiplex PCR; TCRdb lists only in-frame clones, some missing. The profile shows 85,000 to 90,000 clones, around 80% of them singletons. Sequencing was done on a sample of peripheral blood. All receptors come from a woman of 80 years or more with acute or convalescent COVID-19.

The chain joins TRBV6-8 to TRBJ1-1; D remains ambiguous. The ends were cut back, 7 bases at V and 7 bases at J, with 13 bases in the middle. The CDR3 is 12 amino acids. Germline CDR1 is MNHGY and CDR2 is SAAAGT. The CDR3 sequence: CASTAPGLEAFF. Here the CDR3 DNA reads TGTGCCAGCACCGCACCAGGACTTGAAGCTTTCTTT.

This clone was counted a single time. The CDR3 spells CASSAELTNTGELFF. In DNA, the CDR3 is TGTGCCAGTAGTGCGGAGTTAACGAACACCGGGGAGCTGTTTTTT. V and J are TRBV19 and TRBJ2-2; D uncertain. Trimming removed 5 bases from V and 0 bases from J, with 10 bases in between. Germline V gives CDR1 LNHDA, CDR2 SQIVND (reference sequence). The CDR3 has 15 amino acids.

CDR3 bases: TGTGCCAGCAGTGAATTCAGGGCCCCTTCTCTCTATGGCTACACCTTC. Protein sequence: CASSEFRAPSLYGYTF. This rearrangement joins TRBV2 to TRBJ1-2; tentatively, D is TRBD1 (5 bases). Germline V gene lookup returns CDR1 SNHLY and CDR2 FYNNEI. Trimming removed 2 bases at V and 4 bases at J, with 17 bases between. This CDR3 has 16 amino acids.

The CDR3 region is CASSPRPGETQYF. Here the CDR3 DNA reads TGTGCCAGCAGTCCGAGACCAGGGGAGACCCAGTACTTC. The rearrangement joins TRBV12-3 or TRBV12-4 to TRBJ2-5; D might be TRBD1 (5 bases). This CDR3 region has 13 residues. Trimming took 5 bases from V and 5 from J, leaving 12 bases between them.

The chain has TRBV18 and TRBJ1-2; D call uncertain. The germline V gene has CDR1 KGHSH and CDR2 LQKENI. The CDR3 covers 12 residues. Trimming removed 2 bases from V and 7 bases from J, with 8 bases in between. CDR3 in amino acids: CASSPSEIGYTF. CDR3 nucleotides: TGTGCCAGCTCACCATCTGAGATTGGCTACACCTTC.

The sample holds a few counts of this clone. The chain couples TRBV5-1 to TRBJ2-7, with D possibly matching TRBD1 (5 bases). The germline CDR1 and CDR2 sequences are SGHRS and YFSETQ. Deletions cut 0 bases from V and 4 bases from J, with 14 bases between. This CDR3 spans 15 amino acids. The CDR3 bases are TGCGCCAGCAGCTTGGCCCCGGCCAGGGAATACGAGCAGTACTTC. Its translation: CASSLAPAREYEQYF.

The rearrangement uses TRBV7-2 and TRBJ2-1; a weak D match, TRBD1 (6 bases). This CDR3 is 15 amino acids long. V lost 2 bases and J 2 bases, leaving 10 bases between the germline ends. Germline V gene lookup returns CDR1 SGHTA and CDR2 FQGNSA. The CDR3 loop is CASSLTGNPYNEQFF. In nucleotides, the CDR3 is TGTGCCAGCAGCTTAACAGGGAACCCCTACAATGAGCAGTTCTTC.

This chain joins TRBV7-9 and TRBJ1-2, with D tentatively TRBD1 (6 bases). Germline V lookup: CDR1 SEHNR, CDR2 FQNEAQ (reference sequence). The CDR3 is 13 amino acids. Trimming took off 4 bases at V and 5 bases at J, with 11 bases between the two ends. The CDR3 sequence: CASSSRRGYGYTF. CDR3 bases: TGTGCCAGCAGCTCGCGCAGGGGTTATGGCTACACCTTC.

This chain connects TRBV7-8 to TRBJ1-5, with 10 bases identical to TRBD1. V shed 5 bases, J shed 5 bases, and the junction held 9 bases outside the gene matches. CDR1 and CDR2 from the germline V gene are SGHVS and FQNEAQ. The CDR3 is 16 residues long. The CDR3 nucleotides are TGTGCCAGCAGCCGAGCACCGGGACAGGGGTATCAGCCCCAGCATTTT. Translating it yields CASSRAPGQGYQPQHF.

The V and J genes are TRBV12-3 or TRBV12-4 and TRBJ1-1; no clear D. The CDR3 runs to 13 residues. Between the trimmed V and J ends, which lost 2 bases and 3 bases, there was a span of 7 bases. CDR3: CASSLRRDTEAFF. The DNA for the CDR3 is TGTGCCAGCAGTTTAAGGAGGGACACTGAAGCTTTCTTT.

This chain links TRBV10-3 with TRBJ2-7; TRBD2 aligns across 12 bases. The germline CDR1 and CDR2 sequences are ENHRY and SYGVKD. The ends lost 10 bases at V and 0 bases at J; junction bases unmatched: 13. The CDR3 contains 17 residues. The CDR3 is CATRGRLAGGTSYEQYF. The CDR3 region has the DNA TGTGCCACCCGGGGTAGGCTAGCGGGGGGGACCTCCTACGAGCAGTACTTC.

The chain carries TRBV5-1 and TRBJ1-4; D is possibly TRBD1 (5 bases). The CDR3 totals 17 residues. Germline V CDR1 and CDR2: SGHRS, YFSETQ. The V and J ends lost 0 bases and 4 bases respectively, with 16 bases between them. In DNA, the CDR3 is TGCGCCAGCAGCTTGGAACCTCCAGGGCAGGGTAATGAAAAACTGTTTTTT. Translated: CASSLEPPGQGNEKLFF. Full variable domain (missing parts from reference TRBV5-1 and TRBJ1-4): KAGVTQTPRYLIKTRGQQVTLSCSPISGHRSVSWYQQTPGQGLQFLFEYFSETQRNKGNFPGRFSGRQFSNSRSEMNVSTLELGDSALYLCASSLEPPGQGNEKLFFGSGTQLSVL.

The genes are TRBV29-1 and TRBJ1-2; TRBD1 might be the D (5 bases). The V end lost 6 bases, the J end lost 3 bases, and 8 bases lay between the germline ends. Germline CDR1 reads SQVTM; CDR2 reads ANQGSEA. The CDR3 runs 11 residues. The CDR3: CSVPGYYGYTF. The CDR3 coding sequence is TGCAGCGTACCAGGGTACTATGGCTACACCTTC. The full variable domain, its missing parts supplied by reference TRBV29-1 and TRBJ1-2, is SAVISQKPSRDICQRGTSLTIQCQVDSQVTMMFWYRQQPGQSLTLIATANQGSEATYESGFVIDKFPISRPNLTFSTLTVSNMSPEDSSIYLCSVPGYYGYTFGSGTRLTVV.

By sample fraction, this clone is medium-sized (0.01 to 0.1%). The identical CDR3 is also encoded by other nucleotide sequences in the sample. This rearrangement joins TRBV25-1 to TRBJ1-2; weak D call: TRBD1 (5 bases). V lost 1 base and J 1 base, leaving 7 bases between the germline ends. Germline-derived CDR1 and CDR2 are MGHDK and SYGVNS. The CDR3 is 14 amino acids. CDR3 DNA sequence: TGTGCCAGCAGTGAATCGGGGGATAACTATGGCTACACCTTC. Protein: CASSESGDNYGYTF.

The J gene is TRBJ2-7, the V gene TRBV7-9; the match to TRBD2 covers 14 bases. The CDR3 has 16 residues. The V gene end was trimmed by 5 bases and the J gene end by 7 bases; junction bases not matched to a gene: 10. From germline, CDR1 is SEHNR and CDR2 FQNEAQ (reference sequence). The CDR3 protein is CASSRPTTSGGEEQYF. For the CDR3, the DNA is TGTGCCAGCAGCCGCCCTACGACTAGCGGGGGGGAAGAGCAGTACTTC.

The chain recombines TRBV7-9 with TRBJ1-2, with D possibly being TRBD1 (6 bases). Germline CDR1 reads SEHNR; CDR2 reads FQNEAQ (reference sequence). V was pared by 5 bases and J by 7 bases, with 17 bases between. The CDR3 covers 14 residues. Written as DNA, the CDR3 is TGTGCCAGCAGCCGAGCACAGGGAAAGGGTGGCTACACCTTC. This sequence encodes CASSRAQGKGGYTF. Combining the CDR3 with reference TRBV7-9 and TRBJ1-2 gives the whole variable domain DTGVSQNPRHKITKRGQNVTFRCDPISEHNRLYWYRQTLGQGPEFLTYFQNEAQLEKSRLLSDRFSAERPKGSFSTLEIQRTEQGDSAMYLCASSRAQGKGGYTFGSGTRLTVV.

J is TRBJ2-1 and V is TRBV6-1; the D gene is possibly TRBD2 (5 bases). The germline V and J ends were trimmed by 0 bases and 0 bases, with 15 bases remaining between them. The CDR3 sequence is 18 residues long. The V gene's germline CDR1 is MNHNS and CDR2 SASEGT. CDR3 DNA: TGTGCCAGCAGTGAAGCCTGGGGAGCATTGAGCTCCTACAATGAGCAGTTCTTC. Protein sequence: CASSEAWGALSSYNEQFF.

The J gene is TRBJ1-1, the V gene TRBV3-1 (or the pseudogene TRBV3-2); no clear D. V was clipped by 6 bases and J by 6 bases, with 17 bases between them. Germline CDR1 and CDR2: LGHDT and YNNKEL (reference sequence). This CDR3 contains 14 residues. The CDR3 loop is CASRRANQAAEAFF. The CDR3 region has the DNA TGTGCCAGCAGGCGGGCCAACCAAGCGGCTGAAGCTTTCTTT.

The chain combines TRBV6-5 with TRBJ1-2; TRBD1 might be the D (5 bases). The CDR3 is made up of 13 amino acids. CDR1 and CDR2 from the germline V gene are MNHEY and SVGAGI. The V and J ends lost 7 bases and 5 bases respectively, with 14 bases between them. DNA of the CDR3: TGTGCCAGCATTCGTCGGGGGGAGTATGGCTACACCTTC. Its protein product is CASIRRGEYGYTF.

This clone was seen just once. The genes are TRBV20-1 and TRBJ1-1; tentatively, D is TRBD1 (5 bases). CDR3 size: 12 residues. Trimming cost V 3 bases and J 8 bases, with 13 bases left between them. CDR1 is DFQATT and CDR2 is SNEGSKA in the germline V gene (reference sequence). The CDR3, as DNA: TGCAGTGCTAGTCGACAGCGACCAGAAGCTTTCTTT. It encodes CSASRQRPEAFF.

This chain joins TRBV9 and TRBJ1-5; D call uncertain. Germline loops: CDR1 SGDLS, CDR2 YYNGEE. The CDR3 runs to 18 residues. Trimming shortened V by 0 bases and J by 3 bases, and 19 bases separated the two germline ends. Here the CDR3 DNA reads TGTGCCAGCAGCGTAGCTACTTGGCGGGTGGGTGTCAATCAGCCCCAGCATTTT. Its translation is CASSVATWRVGVNQPQHF.

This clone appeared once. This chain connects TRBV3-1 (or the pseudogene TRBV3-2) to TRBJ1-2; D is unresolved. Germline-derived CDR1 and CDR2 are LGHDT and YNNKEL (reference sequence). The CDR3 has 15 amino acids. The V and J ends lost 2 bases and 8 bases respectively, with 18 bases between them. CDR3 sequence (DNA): TGTGCCAGCAGCCAATCAAACCCCCGGGTAGGCGGCTACACCTTC. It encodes CASSQSNPRVGGYTF.

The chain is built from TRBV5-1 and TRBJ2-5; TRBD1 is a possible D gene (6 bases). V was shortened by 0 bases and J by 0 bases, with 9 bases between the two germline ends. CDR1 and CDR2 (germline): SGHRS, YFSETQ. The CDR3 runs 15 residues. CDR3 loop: CASSLARDNQETQYF. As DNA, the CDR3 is TGCGCCAGCAGCTTGGCCCGGGACAACCAAGAGACCCAGTACTTC.

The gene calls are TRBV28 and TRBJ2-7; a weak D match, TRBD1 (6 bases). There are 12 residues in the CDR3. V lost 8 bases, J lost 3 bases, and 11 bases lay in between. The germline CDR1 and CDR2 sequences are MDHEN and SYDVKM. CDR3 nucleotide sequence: TGTGCCAGCTTTGGACAGTTCTACGAGCAGTACTTC. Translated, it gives CASFGQFYEQYF.

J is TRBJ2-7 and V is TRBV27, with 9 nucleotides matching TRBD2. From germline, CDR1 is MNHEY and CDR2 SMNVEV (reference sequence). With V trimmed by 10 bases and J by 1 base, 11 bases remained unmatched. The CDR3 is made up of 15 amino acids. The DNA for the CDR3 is TGTGCCATCCGAAGGGTGACTAGCGGATCCTACGAGCAGTACTTC. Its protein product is CAIRRVTSGSYEQYF.

The DNA for the CDR3 is TGTGCCAGCAGCCCAGCTAGCCTGAGGACCCTCCACTTT. Its translation: CASSPASLRTLHF. The rearrangement uses TRBV11-2 and TRBJ1-6; D gene uncertain. This CDR3 is 13 amino acids long. V shed 5 bases and J shed 14 bases, with 16 bases lying between them. Looked up from germline, CDR1 is SGHAT and CDR2 is FQNNGV.

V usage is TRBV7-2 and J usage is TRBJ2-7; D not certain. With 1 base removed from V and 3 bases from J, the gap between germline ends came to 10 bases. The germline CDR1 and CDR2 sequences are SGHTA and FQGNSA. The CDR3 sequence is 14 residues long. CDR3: CASSLGMVDYEQYF. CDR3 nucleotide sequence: TGTGCCAGCAGCTTAGGAATGGTAGACTACGAGCAGTACTTC.

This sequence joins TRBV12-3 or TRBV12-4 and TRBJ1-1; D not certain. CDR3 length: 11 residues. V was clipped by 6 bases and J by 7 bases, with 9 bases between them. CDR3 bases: TGTGCCAGCAGCCCCAGGTTTGAAGCTTTCTTT. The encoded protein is CASSPRFEAFF.

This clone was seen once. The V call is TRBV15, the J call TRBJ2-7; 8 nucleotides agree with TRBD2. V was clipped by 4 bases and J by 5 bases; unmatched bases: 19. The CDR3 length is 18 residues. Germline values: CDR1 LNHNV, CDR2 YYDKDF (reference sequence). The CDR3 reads CATSNTLGGGRERHEQYF. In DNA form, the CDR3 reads TGTGCCACCAGCAACACACTCGGGGGGGGCCGAGAAAGGCACGAGCAGTACTTC.

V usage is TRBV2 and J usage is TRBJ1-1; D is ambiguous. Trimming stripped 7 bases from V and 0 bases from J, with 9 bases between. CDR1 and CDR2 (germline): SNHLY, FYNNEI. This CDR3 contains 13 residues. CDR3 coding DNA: TGTGCCAGCATGAGCCCTATGAACACTGAAGCTTTCTTT. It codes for CASMSPMNTEAFF.

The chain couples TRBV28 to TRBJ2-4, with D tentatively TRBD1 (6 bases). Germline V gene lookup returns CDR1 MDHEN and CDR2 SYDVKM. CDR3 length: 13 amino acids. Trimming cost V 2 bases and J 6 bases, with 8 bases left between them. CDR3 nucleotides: TGTGCCAGCAGTTTACAGGGGACAAACATTCAGTACTTC. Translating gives CASSLQGTNIQYF.